These T cell receptor beta chains were read from a single sample in a study of blood T cell repertoires in COVID-19. The data were produced by immunoSEQ multiplex PCR, yet TCRdb's version contains in-frame clones alone and is incomplete. The sample includes under 300,000 clones, about 88% of them seen just once. The sequencing sample was made of PBMCs or T cells enriched from blood (not recorded which). The receptors here all came from a woman aged 45-60 years who had recovered from COVID-19. Each CDR3 is given with its conserved first and last residue. A D gene is named only where the DNA matches it firmly. Clone size is not always given. Where it is, it says once, few, many or a class for expanded clones.

CDR3 DNA,CDR3 protein,J gene,V gene,D gene,clone size
TGTGCCTGGAAGGCGGGACAGGGAGTGACAGACACCATATATTTT,CAWKAGQGVTDTIYF,TRBJ1-3,TRBV30,TRBD1,.
TGTGCCAGCAGCGCGATAGGAGGAGGGGCCGGTTCACCCCTCCACTTT,CASSAIGGGAGSPLHF,TRBJ1-6,TRBV9,.,.
TGTGCCTGGAGTCCACCGGGACAGGGGGCCTTCTTCGGTGAAAAACTGTTTTTT,CAWSPPGQGAFFGEKLFF,TRBJ1-4,TRBV30,TRBD1,.
TGTGCCAGCAGTTTAATGACAGAAAATGAAGCTTTCTTT,CASSLMTENEAFF,TRBJ1-1,TRBV28,.,.
TGCAGTGCTAGTGGGGCTCTCCGAGAAAAAAATCAGCCCCAGCATTTT,CSASGALREKNQPQHF,TRBJ1-5,TRBV20-1,.,.
TGTGCCTGGAGTTTGGTCGGGGAAGTCTATGGCTACACCTTC,CAWSLVGEVYGYTF,TRBJ1-2,TRBV30,.,few
TGTGCCAGCAGCCGAGACAGGGCCGAAGCTTTCTTT,CASSRDRAEAFF,TRBJ1-1,TRBV7-9,TRBD1,.
TGTGCCAGCTCACCAGGGAGTCAGAACACTGAAGCTTTCTTT,CASSPGSQNTEAFF,TRBJ1-1,TRBV18,.,.
TGTGCCAGCAGCCAAGTGGGGGGTGGTGAGCAGTTCTTC,CASSQVGGGEQFF,TRBJ2-1,TRBV14,.,once
TGTGCCAGCAGTTACTCACCCGGGACACGCTACACCTTC,CASSYSPGTRYTF,TRBJ1-2,TRBV6-5,.,.
TGCAGTGCTACTGACCCAGCGGGAGACACCTCCGGTGCTCTATTGGATACGCAGTATTTT,CSATDPAGDTSGALLDTQYF,TRBJ2-3,TRBV20-1,TRBD2,.
TGTGCCAGCAGCCAAGGCTTCTCTACTAACTATGGCTACACCTTC,CASSQGFSTNYGYTF,TRBJ1-2,TRBV14,.,.
TGTGCCATCAGTGACTGGGTAGCGGGAGGGACTTACGAGCAGTACTTC,CAISDWVAGGTYEQYF,TRBJ2-7,TRBV10-3,TRBD2,.
TGTGCCAGCAGCCCCGTCCGGACTAGTTCCGGCACAGATACGCAGTATTTT,CASSPVRTSSGTDTQYF,TRBJ2-3,TRBV13,TRBD2,once
TGTGCCAGCTCGACTGCGGAGGGTCAGAACACCGGGGAGCTGTTTTTT,CASSTAEGQNTGELFF,TRBJ2-2,TRBV18,.,few
TGCAGCGTTGGCGGCGGCCCGAACACTGAAGCTTTCTTT,CSVGGGPNTEAFF,TRBJ1-1,TRBV29-1,.,.
TGTGCCACCAGCAGTGAGGGTGCCGCCGGGGAGCTGTTTTTT,CATSSEGAAGELFF,TRBJ2-2,TRBV15,.,.
TGTGCCAGCAGCTTTATAACCCCAGGGGGTCACTCTGAAGCTTTCTTT,CASSFITPGGHSEAFF,TRBJ1-1,TRBV7-2,TRBD1,.
TGTGCCAGCAGCCCTCCGGGACAGGGATTTCGGTTCTTC,CASSPPGQGFRFF,TRBJ2-1,TRBV7-2,TRBD1,.
TGTGCCAGCAGCTTAGATTCCGCGGGAGCTAGCACAGATACGCAGTATTTT,CASSLDSAGASTDTQYF,TRBJ2-3,TRBV7-9,TRBD2,.
TGTGCCAGCTCACCCCAGGGGGGCGCGACAGGGGGTTCGGATGGCTACACCTTC,CASSPQGGATGGSDGYTF,TRBJ1-2,TRBV18,TRBD1,.
TGTGCCTGGAGTACCGGGATCGATAATCAGCCCCAGCATTTT,CAWSTGIDNQPQHF,TRBJ1-5,TRBV30,.,once
TGTGCCAGCAGTTTCTTCTCGGGACAGGGGGTCTATTCACCCCTCCACTTT,CASSFFSGQGVYSPLHF,TRBJ1-6,TRBV27,TRBD1,.
TGTGCCATCAGTGAGTCGGGGGGGGGCGCTGAAGCTTTCTTT,CAISESGGGAEAFF,TRBJ1-1,TRBV10-3,.,.
TGTGCCAGCAATCCAGGACAGGGTTACACAGATACGCAGTATTTT,CASNPGQGYTDTQYF,TRBJ2-3,TRBV5-4,TRBD1,.
TGTGCCATCAGTGGGTCTCAGGGGGCCGAGCAGTACTTC,CAISGSQGAEQYF,TRBJ2-7,TRBV10-3,TRBD1,once